This is a list of T cell receptor beta chains from one sample in a study of blood T cell repertoires in COVID-19. The protocol was immunoSEQ multiplex PCR, while the TCRdb copy is restricted to in-frame clones and leaves out a portion. The table has roughly 290,000 clones, approximately 90% seen once. The sequenced sample was PBMCs or T cells enriched from blood (not recorded which). The receptor source for this set is a woman aged 40 to 50 who had recovered from COVID-19. Each CDR3 is given with its conserved first and last residue. A D gene is named only where the DNA matches it firmly. Expanded clones are given a class, and other clones once, few, many or no size at all.

>TRBV2|TRBJ1-5|TRBD1|-
CASSGGTGVGQPQHF
TGTGCCAGCAGCGGCGGGACAGGGGTTGGACAGCCCCAGCATTTT
>TRBV5-6|TRBJ1-2|TRBD1|-
CASSLAGTGWNYGYTF
TGTGCCAGCAGCTTGGCCGGGACAGGGTGGAACTATGGCTACACCTTC
>TRBV30|TRBJ1-5|TRBD1|-
CAWRRTGNNQPQHF
TGTGCCTGGAGGAGGACAGGGAACAATCAGCCCCAGCATTTT
>TRBV27|TRBJ1-6|-|-
CASSSSAGLYSPLHF
TGTGCCAGCAGTTCCTCAGCGGGCCTCTATTCACCCCTCCACTTT
>TRBV7-9|TRBJ2-7|TRBD1|few
CASSLTGVGEQYF
TGTGCCAGCAGCTTAACAGGGGTGGGCGAGCAGTACTTC
>TRBV18|TRBJ2-7|-|-
CASSPDSPYEQYF
TGTGCCAGCTCACCGGACAGCCCCTACGAGCAGTACTTC
>TRBV7-8|TRBJ1-6|-|-
CASSLRDSVNSPLHF
TGTGCCAGCAGCCTCCGGGACTCCGTTAATTCACCCCTCCACTTT
>TRBV7-8|TRBJ2-5|TRBD2|once
CASSPRTSGRGETQYF
TGTGCCAGCAGCCCCAGGACTAGCGGGAGAGGGGAGACCCAGTACTTC
>TRBV7-2|TRBJ2-1|-|once
CASSLEGISYNEQFF
TGTGCCAGCAGCTTAGAGGGGATCTCCTACAATGAGCAGTTCTTC
>TRBV11-2|TRBJ1-3|-|-
CASSWEGTGNTIYF
TGTGCCAGCAGCTGGGAGGGCACTGGAAACACCATATATTTT
>TRBV10-1|TRBJ1-6|-|-
CASSETGNSPLHF
TGCGCCAGCAGTGAGACAGGGAATTCACCCCTCCACTTT
>TRBV7-2|TRBJ2-1|-|-
CASSPDYSSYNEQFF
TGTGCCAGCAGTCCCGACTACTCCTCCTACAATGAGCAGTTCTTC
>TRBV14|TRBJ2-1|-|few
CASSQVPGSYNEQFF
TGTGCCAGCAGCCAAGTACCGGGGTCCTACAATGAGCAGTTCTTC
>TRBV27|TRBJ1-5|-|-
CASSLWAGSNQPQHF
TGTGCCAGCAGTTTATGGGCGGGGAGCAATCAGCCCCAGCATTTT
>TRBV5-4|TRBJ1-2|-|once
CASSSQDNYGYTF
TGTGCCAGCAGCTCTCAGGATAACTATGGCTACACCTTC
>TRBV11-2|TRBJ2-7|-|-
CASSKSDSGLLEQYF
TGTGCCAGCAGCAAATCCGACAGTGGCCTTCTCGAGCAGTACTTC
>TRBV9|TRBJ2-1|TRBD2|few
CASSVEAGGTSSYNEQFF
TGTGCCAGCAGCGTAGAAGCGGGAGGAACCAGCTCCTACAATGAGCAGTTCTTC
>TRBV6-5|TRBJ2-1|-|-
CASSYSRGDEQFF
TGTGCCAGCAGTTACTCTAGGGGTGATGAGCAGTTCTTC
>TRBV27|TRBJ1-2|-|-
CASSSKTGLYGYTF
TGTGCCAGCAGTTCAAAAACAGGGCTCTATGGCTACACCTTC
>TRBV2|TRBJ2-7|TRBD1|-
CATKRDRGPYEQYF
TGTGCCACCAAAAGGGACAGGGGGCCCTACGAGCAGTACTTC
>TRBV27|TRBJ2-7|-|once
CASSLAEGGDEQYF
TGTGCCAGCAGTTTAGCGGAAGGGGGGGACGAGCAGTACTTC
>TRBV28|TRBJ1-1|-|-
CASITGITLTEAFF
TGTGCCAGCATAACCGGGATAACCTTAACTGAAGCTTTCTTT
>TRBV5-1|TRBJ1-6|-|-
CASSFSAVGSANSPLHF
TGCGCCAGCAGCTTCTCAGCGGTCGGGTCGGCAAATTCACCCCTCCACTTT
>TRBV2|TRBJ2-7|-|-
CASSYGQSYEQYF
TGTGCCAGCAGCTATGGACAGTCCTACGAGCAGTACTTC
>TRBV7-9|TRBJ1-1|-|-
CASSFGGRDTEAFF
TGTGCCAGCAGCTTCGGGGGACGGGACACTGAAGCTTTCTTT
>TRBV29-1|TRBJ2-1|TRBD1|-
CSGHRGSKFPEQFF
TGCAGCGGCCACAGGGGTTCTAAATTCCCTGAGCAGTTCTTC
>TRBV28|TRBJ1-1|-|once
CASSQPRGEAFF
TGTGCCAGCAGCCAGCCCCGAGGGGAAGCTTTCTTT
>TRBV7-9|TRBJ2-3|-|-
CASSLPGIPSTDTQYF
TGTGCCAGCAGCTTACCAGGGATCCCCAGCACAGATACGCAGTATTTT
>TRBV9|TRBJ1-2|-|-
CASSSRQPRLDGYTF
TGTGCCAGCAGCTCCCGACAGCCCAGACTAGATGGCTACACCTTC
>TRBV12-3/TRBV12-4|TRBJ1-2|-|-
CASSPSSRVGYTF
TGTGCCAGCAGTCCTAGTTCCAGGGTTGGCTACACCTTC